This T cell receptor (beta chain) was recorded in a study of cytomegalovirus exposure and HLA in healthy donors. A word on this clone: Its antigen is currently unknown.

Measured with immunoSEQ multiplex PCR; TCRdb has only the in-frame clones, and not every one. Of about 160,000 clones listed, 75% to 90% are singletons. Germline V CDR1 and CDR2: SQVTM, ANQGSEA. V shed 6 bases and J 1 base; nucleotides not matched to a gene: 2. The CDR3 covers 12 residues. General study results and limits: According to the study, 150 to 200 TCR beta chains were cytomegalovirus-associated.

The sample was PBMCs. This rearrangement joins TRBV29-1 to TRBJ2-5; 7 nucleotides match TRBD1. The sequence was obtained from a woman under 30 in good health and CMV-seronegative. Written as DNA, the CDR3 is TGCAGCGTCGACAGGGTCCAAGAGACCCAGTACTTC. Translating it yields CSVDRVQETQYF.